A few counts support the clone carrying this TCR beta chain. Its matching antigen is unknown. The sample comes from a study of blood T cells in healthy people across ages. Findings and limits, study-wide: In long-lived donors, naive CD4+ cell counts and diversity exceeded those of aged donors.

Alongside a J-beta primer mix, a sample-barcoded 5' primer served in a second PCR lasting about 6 to 11 cycles. Template switching added a 12-random-nucleotide identifier to every cDNA molecule. TCRdb processed the 5' RACE reads anew with MiXCR; each CDR3 protein has one entry. Of roughly 930,000 distinct CDR3 sequences listed, 40% to 60% were seen once; the top ten hold 13%. CDR1 and CDR2 from the germline V gene are MNHEY and SMNVEV (reference sequence). V was shortened by 1 base and J by 9 bases, with 7 bases between the two germline ends. The CDR3 loop spans 12 amino acids. The chain couples TRBV27 to TRBJ2-1, with D uncertain. Specimen: blood. This TCR derives from a man aged 25 to 45 in good health. In nucleotides, the CDR3 is TGTGCCAGCAGTTTATACGGCAGTGAGCAGTTCTTC. Translated, it gives CASSLYGSEQFF.